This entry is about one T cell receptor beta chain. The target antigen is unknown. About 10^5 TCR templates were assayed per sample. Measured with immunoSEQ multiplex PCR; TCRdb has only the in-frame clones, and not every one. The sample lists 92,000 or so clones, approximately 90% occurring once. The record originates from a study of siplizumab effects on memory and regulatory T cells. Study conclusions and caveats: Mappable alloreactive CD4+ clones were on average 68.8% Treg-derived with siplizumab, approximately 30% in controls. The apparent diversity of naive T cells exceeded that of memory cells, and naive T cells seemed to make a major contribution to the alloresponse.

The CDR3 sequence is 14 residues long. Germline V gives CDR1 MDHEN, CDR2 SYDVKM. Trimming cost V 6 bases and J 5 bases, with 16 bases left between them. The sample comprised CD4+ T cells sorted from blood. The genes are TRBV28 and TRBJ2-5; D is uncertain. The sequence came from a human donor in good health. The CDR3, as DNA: TGTGCCAGCAGGGAAAGTCTCAACGGGGAGACCCAGTACTTC. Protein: CASRESLNGETQYF.